What follows are 24 T cell receptor beta chains derived from one specimen sequenced in a study of T cells in Graves' hyperthyroidism and ophthalmopathy. Researchers took RNA transcripts and amplified the TCR beta CDR3 regions from them. First-round RT-PCR with HTBI primers amplified the TCR CDR3 region. In TCRdb, the multiplex PCR reads were re-called with MiXCR into one record per CDR3 protein. The sample records under 550,000 distinct CDR3 sequences, 15% to 20% being singletons. The sequencing sample was made of blood. The receptor source for this set is a man aged 40-49 years with Graves' ophthalmopathy.

This chain joins TRBV7-2 and TRBJ1-5; D perhaps matches TRBD1 (6 bases). Looked up from germline, CDR1 is SGHTA and CDR2 is FQGNSA. The germline V and J ends were trimmed by 3 bases and 6 bases, with 12 bases remaining between them. This CDR3 is 14 amino acids long. The CDR3 region is CASSFPGDTQPQHF. The CDR3 coding sequence is TGTGCCAGCAGCTTCCCAGGGGACACTCAGCCCCAGCATTTT.

This clonotype appeared a few times. The genes are TRBV6-2 or TRBV6-3 and TRBJ2-7, with D unclear. Per the germline V gene, CDR1 is MNHEY and CDR2 is SVGEGT. Trimming left V 2 bases short and J 7 bases short, with 15 bases between. The CDR3 extends over 14 amino acids. CDR3 DNA: TGTGCCAGCAGTTACAAGCTTTCGCTGGGGGAGCAGTACTTC. Translation gives CASSYKLSLGEQYF.

This clonotype appeared a single time. A much larger clone lies one base from this, so it may be a read error. The chain is built from TRBV5-1 and TRBJ2-2, with D perhaps being TRBD1 or TRBD2 (5 bases each). V lost 3 bases, J lost 1 base, and 10 bases lay in between. The CDR3 spans 15 residues. Germline V gives CDR1 SGHRS, CDR2 YFSETQ. The CDR3: CASSWGPMNTGELFF. The CDR3 DNA reads as TGCGCCAGCAGCTGGGGACCTATGAACACCGGGGAGCTGTTTTTT.

Concerning this clonotype: One end of the junction is discordant with germline, which a read error may explain. The chain couples TRBV7-9 to TRBJ1-4; 8 nucleotides match TRBD1. The germline V gene has CDR1 SEHNR and CDR2 FQNEAQ (reference sequence). The CDR3 runs to 14 residues. The CDR3 DNA reads as TGTGCCAGCAGCCGTGGACAGGGAGGTGAAAGACTGTTTTTT. Amino acids: CASSRGQGGERLFF.

The table lists this clonotype with many counts. The chain employs TRBV2 and TRBJ2-2; D unclear. Germline V CDR1 and CDR2: SNHLY, FYNNEI. Deletions cut 9 bases from V and 8 bases from J, with 10 bases between. CDR3 size: 11 residues. Written as DNA, the CDR3 is TGTGCCAGAAAGGTTGCTGGGGAGCTGTTTTTT. The encoded protein is CARKVAGELFF.

There are a few counts of this clonotype. The chain couples TRBV12-5 to TRBJ2-3; no clear D gene. There are 13 residues in the CDR3. Germline V lookup: CDR1 LGHNT, CDR2 FRNRAP. V lost 7 bases, J lost 0 bases, and 8 bases lay in between. The CDR3 is CASAKYSTDTQYF. Written as DNA, the CDR3 is TGTGCTAGTGCGAAGTATAGCACAGATACGCAGTATTTT.

The chain has TRBV10-3 and TRBJ2-2; 9 nucleotides agree with TRBD1. This CDR3 comprises 16 residues. Germline CDR1 is ENHRY and CDR2 is SYGVKD. With 3 bases clipped from V and 3 bases from J, the junction kept 5 bases outside the gene matches. CDR3 residues: CAISDPDRGYTGELFF. The CDR3 DNA sequence: TGTGCCATCAGTGACCCGGACAGGGGATACACCGGGGAGCTGTTTTTT.

This clonotype was seen a handful of times. The rearrangement uses TRBV9 and TRBJ2-1; no reliable D call. V lost 0 bases and J lost 6, with 13 bases in between. The germline V gene encodes CDR1 SGDLS and CDR2 YYNGEE. The CDR3 sequence is 15 residues long. CDR3 protein: CASSVDAPLLNEQFF. In DNA form, the CDR3 reads TGTGCCAGCAGCGTAGATGCCCCACTACTCAATGAGCAGTTCTTC.

This clonotype was counted only a few times. V gene TRBV9 combines with J gene TRBJ1-2; 9 nucleotides agree with TRBD1. V was clipped by 4 bases and J by 5 bases; unmatched bases: 6. From germline, CDR1 is SGDLS and CDR2 YYNGEE. The CDR3 consists of 14 residues. The CDR3 loop reads CASSIGTGIYGYTF. The CDR3 coding sequence is TGTGCCAGCAGCATTGGGACAGGGATTTATGGCTACACCTTC.

In this sample, this clonotype turned up many times. The J gene is TRBJ1-2, the V gene TRBV3-1; 11 bases map to TRBD1. With V trimmed by 2 bases and J by 7 bases, 9 bases remained unmatched. CDR3 length equals 16 residues. The germline gives CDR1 LGHDT, CDR2 YNNKEL (reference sequence). CDR3 DNA: TGTGCCAGCAGCCAAAGGAGGGACAGGGGGAGTCGTGGCTACACCTTC. This gives the protein CASSQRRDRGSRGYTF. Complete variable domain (other parts from reference TRBV3-1 and TRBJ1-2): DTAVSQTPKYLVTQMGNDKSIKCEQNLGHDTMYWYKQDSKKFLKIMFSYNNKELIINETVPNRFSPKSPDKAHLNLHINSLELGDSAVYFCASSQRRDRGSRGYTFGSGTRLTVV.

Ten or more counts support this clonotype. The chain recombines TRBV7-9 with TRBJ1-2, with 9 bases lining up with TRBD1. Germline values: CDR1 SEHNR, CDR2 FQNEAQ (reference sequence). V shed 5 bases, J shed 5 bases, and the junction held 12 bases outside the gene matches. The CDR3 contains 16 residues. The CDR3 protein is CASSAHLGTGSYGYTF. DNA for the CDR3: TGTGCCAGCAGCGCACACCTCGGGACAGGGAGTTATGGCTACACCTTC.

This clonotype turned up a few times. V usage is TRBV11-2 and J usage is TRBJ2-7, with D uncertain. The CDR3 extends over 11 amino acids. Per the germline V gene, CDR1 is SGHAT and CDR2 is FQNNGV. V lost 6 bases to trimming and J lost 6 bases, with 9 bases between them. CDR3 sequence reads: CASSFYGEQYF. The CDR3 DNA reads as TGTGCCAGCAGTTTCTACGGCGAGCAGTACTTC.

In this sample, this clonotype turned up a few times. The chain combines TRBV11-2 with TRBJ2-1; the D gene is possibly TRBD1 (5 bases). The length of the CDR3 is 15 residues. Per the germline V gene, CDR1 is SGHAT and CDR2 is FQNNGV. Trimming took off 8 bases at V and 8 bases at J, with 22 bases between the two ends. Here the CDR3 DNA reads TGTGCCAGCGGCCTCCAGATGGGGCTTGGGGATGAGCAGTTCTTC. This encodes CASGLQMGLGDEQFF.

In its sample, this clonotype was seen a few times. The J gene is TRBJ2-1, the V gene TRBV20-1; 8 bases map to TRBD1. This CDR3 contains 18 residues. Looked up from germline, CDR1 is DFQATT and CDR2 is SNEGSKA (reference sequence). The J segment lost 0 bases and the V segment lost 3 bases, leaving 13 bases of the junction unmatched. For the CDR3, the DNA is TGCAGTGCTAGGGCCTATGGACAGGGTGGGGGCTCCTACAATGAGCAGTTCTTC. It translates to CSARAYGQGGGSYNEQFF.

The genes are TRBV2 and TRBJ2-7; TRBD1 agrees at 10 bases. Germline CDR1 is SNHLY and CDR2 is FYNNEI. J was trimmed by 2 bases and V by 5 bases; bases with no gene match: 12. The CDR3 extends over 17 amino acids. The CDR3 coding sequence is TGTGCCAGCAGTCCAACCTCCGGGACAGGGGCTGCCTACGAGCAGTACTTC. Translation: CASSPTSGTGAAYEQYF.

This clonotype was recorded many times. The chain combines TRBV7-2 with TRBJ2-1; TRBD2 matches 8 bases. V was pared by 5 bases and J by 3 bases, with 6 bases of the junction left unmatched. There are 15 residues in the CDR3. Germline V gives CDR1 SGHTA, CDR2 FQGNSA. The CDR3 loop is CASSVTSGHYNEQFF. The CDR3, as DNA: TGTGCCAGCAGCGTCACTAGCGGTCACTACAATGAGCAGTTCTTC.

This clonotype was seen many times. CDR3 amino acids: CASSSGTAEQYF. The DNA for the CDR3 is TGTGCCAGCAGTTCAGGGACTGCAGAGCAGTACTTC. The chain recombines TRBV27 with TRBJ2-7, with a weak D call TRBD2 (6 bases). V was pared by 4 bases and J by 7 bases, with 11 bases between. The CDR3 is 12 residues long. Germline V gene sequence: CDR1 MNHEY, CDR2 SMNVEV (reference sequence).

J is TRBJ1-3 and V is TRBV5-1; D uncertain. CDR1 and CDR2 from the germline V gene are SGHRS and YFSETQ. This CDR3 has 13 amino acids. V was pared by 6 bases and J by 0 bases, with 7 bases between. CDR3 nucleotides: TGCGCCAGCACCGATATCTCTGGAAACACCATATATTTT. Translated, it gives CASTDISGNTIYF.

Here the CDR3 reads CSGEAGYYNEQFF. As DNA, the CDR3 is TGCAGCGGGGAAGCGGGTTATTACAATGAGCAGTTCTTC. V and J are TRBV20-1 and TRBJ2-1; maybe TRBD2 (6 bases). The CDR3 runs 13 residues. Per the germline V gene, CDR1 is DFQATT and CDR2 is SNEGSKA (reference sequence).

This clonotype was observed at least ten times. The chain has TRBV28 and TRBJ2-7, with TRBD1 matching over 7 bases. Germline V gene sequence: CDR1 MDHEN, CDR2 SYDVKM. This CDR3 is 16 amino acids long. The J segment lost 3 bases and the V segment lost 3 bases, leaving 11 bases of the junction unmatched. CDR3 region: CASSFTRGPSLYEQYF. In nucleotides, the CDR3 is TGTGCCAGCAGTTTTACTAGGGGGCCCTCCCTCTACGAGCAGTACTTC.

This clonotype was recorded at least ten times. CDR3 sequence (DNA): TGTGCCAGCAGTTTAAAGGGGATAGGGTACGAGCAGTACTTC. Translated, it gives CASSLKGIGYEQYF. The chain has TRBV27 and TRBJ2-7; tentatively, D is TRBD1 (5 bases). In germline, CDR1 is MNHEY, CDR2 SMNVEV (reference sequence). The CDR3 sequence is 14 residues long. Trimming left V 2 bases short and J 4 bases short, with 12 bases between.

This clonotype showed up many times. The chain employs TRBV7-9 and TRBJ1-1; D unresolved. Germline loops: CDR1 SEHNR, CDR2 FQNEAQ (reference sequence). Trimming removed 5 bases from V and 1 base from J, with 14 bases in between. The CDR3 sequence is 15 residues long. CDR3 coding DNA: TGTGCCAGCAGCGTGGGAGCCTGGAAGAACACTGAAGCTTTCTTT. Its translation is CASSVGAWKNTEAFF.

This clonotype occurred many times. This chain links TRBV28 with TRBJ2-7; D not certain. This CDR3 region has 15 residues. From germline, CDR1 is MDHEN and CDR2 SYDVKM. Trimming left V 5 bases short and J 1 base short, with 15 bases between. This CDR3 reads CASSTFTSLSYEQYF. In DNA form, the CDR3 reads TGTGCCAGCAGTACCTTTACATCTCTTTCCTACGAGCAGTACTTC.

This clonotype appeared many times. The chain employs TRBV18 and TRBJ1-1; D remains unclear. From germline, CDR1 is KGHSH and CDR2 LQKENI. The V end lost 0 bases, the J end lost 5 bases, and 13 bases lay between the germline ends. The CDR3 loop spans 15 amino acids. CDR3 DNA: TGTGCCAGCTCACCACCGATCCCCCCTGGAACTGAAGCTTTCTTT. Translated, it gives CASSPPIPPGTEAFF.